These T cell receptor beta chains were read from a single sample in a study of T cell repertoires in cytomegalovirus infection. TCRdb reanalysed the reads using MiXCR and keeps one entry per CDR3 protein. In the table there are 150,000 or so distinct CDR3 sequences, 20% to 25% of which are singletons. The sample consisted of PBMCs. The receptors here all came from a human donor in good health (CMV status not recorded). Some clones in this sample may be carry-over from other donors' samples. Both conserved end residues are part of each CDR3. A D gene is named only where the DNA matches it firmly. Some rows have no size entry. The others give once, few or many, or a class for an expanded clone.

TRBJ1-1	NA	TRBD1	TRBV7-3	TGTGCCAGCAGCCTCGGACAGGGGCGTGACACTGAAGCTTTCTTT	CASSLGQGRDTEAFF
TRBJ1-1	few	NA	TRBV6-5	TGTGCCAGCAGTTACTCTGGATCCGCGAACACTGAAGCTTTCTTT	CASSYSGSANTEAFF
TRBJ2-7	many	NA	TRBV7-9	TGTGCCAGCAGCCATCGTGAAACAGGGCGTAGATACTTC	CASSHRETGRRYF
TRBJ2-7	NA	NA	TRBV6-2/TRBV6-3	TGTGCCAGCAGTTACTCGGGGTTTGGTGGTAACGAGCAGTACTTC	CASSYSGFGGNEQYF
TRBJ2-3	many	NA	TRBV19	TGTGCCAGTAGTATTCGGGGAGATACGCAGTATTTT	CASSIRGDTQYF
TRBJ2-3	few	TRBD2	TRBV28	TGTGCCAGCACCAACGGGGGAGGGCGGGGCACAGATACGCAGTATTTT	CASTNGGGRGTDTQYF
TRBJ1-5	NA	TRBD1	TRBV19	TGTGCCAGTAGCCTCCGGGACAGGGGGCTCAATCAGCCCCAGCATTTT	CASSLRDRGLNQPQHF
TRBJ2-3	NA	NA	TRBV2	TGTGCCAGCAGTGAAACCCCGATTAGCACAGATACGCAGTATTTT	CASSETPISTDTQYF
TRBJ2-7	NA	TRBD2	TRBV7-9	TGTACCAGCAGCACTAGCGGGAACGAGCAGTACTTC	CTSSTSGNEQYF
TRBJ1-5	NA	NA	TRBV9	TGTGCCAGCAGCCCCACACCTAGCAATCAGCCCCAGCATTTT	CASSPTPSNQPQHF
TRBJ1-2	NA	TRBD1	TRBV7-9	TGTGCCAGCGGCAACGGGACAGGCCCGTTCTATGGCTACACCTTC	CASGNGTGPFYGYTF
TRBJ1-2	NA	TRBD1	TRBV7-2	TGTGCCAGCAGCCGGACAGGGGGTAACTATGGCTACACCTTC	CASSRTGGNYGYTF
TRBJ1-2	NA	NA	TRBV27	TGTGCCACCTTTCGCGGTGGCTACACCTTC	CATFRGGYTF
TRBJ2-1	many	TRBD2	TRBV7-3	TGTGCCAGCAGCCCTGGACTAGGTGTAAAAGATGAGCAGTTCTTC	CASSPGLGVKDEQFF